This entry describes one T cell receptor (beta chain). TCRdb re-called the 5' RACE reads through MiXCR, storing one row per CDR3 protein. The sample contains about 170,000 distinct CDR3 sequences, about an eighth of which appear only once. The data belong to a study of T-cell memory formation after mild COVID-19. Per germline, CDR1 SGHTA and CDR2 FQGNSA. CDR3 length: 12 amino acids. V was cut by 5 bases and J by 10 bases, with 9 bases left in between. The sequence was collected from a man aged 18 to 29 who had mild COVID-19 (a few samples of this study predate the infection). Cell type and time point are not known. Specimen: PBMCs or a T cell subset sorted from them (not recorded which). The chain carries TRBV7-2 and TRBJ1-6; D remains unclear. CDR3 sequence (DNA): TGTGCCAGCAGCCGTGACACGTCACCCCTCCACTTT. It specifies CASSRDTSPLHF. The whole variable domain, filled in from reference TRBV7-2 and TRBJ1-6, reads GAGVSQSPSNKVTEKGKDVELRCDPISGHTALYWYRQSLGQGLEFLIYFQGNSAPDKSGLPSDRFSAERTGGSVSTLTIQRTQQEDSAVYLCASSRDTSPLHFGNGTRLTVT.